What follows are 28 T cell receptor beta chains derived from one specimen sequenced in a study of T cell responses to AZD1222 COVID-19 vaccine. Produced via immunoSEQ multiplex PCR; TCRdb's table is partial and in-frame only. This table has 150,000 to 200,000 clones, around 93% appearing once. The source material was peripheral blood, sampled on day 0 of AZD1222 vaccination. These receptors came from an adult in good health.

This sequence joins TRBV28 and TRBJ1-2; 9 positions match TRBD1. Germline trimming cut 3 bases from V and 7 bases from J; bases unmatched to any gene: 15. The CDR3 spans 17 residues. CDR1 and CDR2 (germline): MDHEN, SYDVKM. As DNA, the CDR3 is TGTGCCAGCAGTTTCCCGGGACAGGGAATAAACGACCTTGGCTACACCTTC. It translates to CASSFPGQGINDLGYTF.

The count of this clone is one. The rearrangement joins TRBV4-3 to TRBJ1-1; TRBD1 aligns across 7 bases. Germline assignment: CDR1 LGHNA and CDR2 YSLEER. This CDR3 region has 13 residues. V shed 2 bases, J shed 7 bases, and the junction held 4 bases outside the gene matches. The CDR3 DNA reads as TGCGCCAGCAGCCAATACCGGGACAGTGAAGCTTTCTTT. Translated: CASSQYRDSEAFF.

This clone came up once. The chain recombines TRBV6-5 with TRBJ1-2; a weak D match, TRBD1 (5 bases). The CDR3 sequence is 12 residues long. V lost 5 bases to trimming and J lost 8 bases, with 12 bases between them. In germline, CDR1 is MNHEY, CDR2 SVGAGI. The CDR3 is CASSTGRGGYTF. The CDR3 coding sequence is TGTGCCAGCAGTACGGGACGCGGAGGCTACACCTTC.

The chain is built from TRBV30 and TRBJ2-5; 9 nucleotides agree with TRBD2. The CDR3 is made up of 15 amino acids. V shed 2 bases, J shed 7 bases, and the junction held 11 bases outside the gene matches. Germline loops: CDR1 GTSNPN, CDR2 SVGIG (reference sequence). CDR3 nucleotides: TGTGCCTGGAGTATGGCGGCGGGAGGGCCTGGGACCCAGTACTTC. This translates into CAWSMAAGGPGTQYF.

This chain uses TRBV27 with TRBJ1-1, with no clear D. This CDR3 is 14 amino acids long. V was trimmed by 5 bases and J by 0 bases, leaving 10 bases between them. Germline V gene lookup returns CDR1 MNHEY and CDR2 SMNVEV (reference sequence). The CDR3 sequence is CASSSPGLNTEAFF. CDR3 in DNA: TGTGCCAGCAGTAGCCCGGGGTTGAACACTGAAGCTTTCTTT.

CDR3 bases: TGTGCCAGCAGCCAGACTGACAGGGGTGGTTCACCCCTCCACTTT. It encodes CASSQTDRGGSPLHF. This chain joins TRBV3-1 (or the pseudogene TRBV3-2) and TRBJ1-6, with TRBD1 matching over 8 bases. CDR3 length equals 15 residues. V trimming: 3 bases; J trimming: 9 bases; junction bases outside the gene matches: 7. Germline CDR1 and CDR2: LGHDT and YNNKEL (reference sequence).

The rearrangement uses TRBV24-1 and TRBJ1-1; TRBD1 might be the D (5 bases). The CDR3 totals 13 residues. V dropped 5 bases and J dropped 5 bases, with 11 bases sitting between them. Germline V gene lookup returns CDR1 KGHDR and CDR2 SFDVKD. The CDR3 reads CATSVGWGTEAFF. The CDR3 bases are TGTGCCACCAGTGTAGGCTGGGGGACTGAAGCTTTCTTT.

This chain uses TRBV5-6 with TRBJ2-7, with D maybe TRBD2 (6 bases). With 0 bases removed from V and 5 bases from J, the gap between germline ends came to 12 bases. This CDR3 is 14 amino acids long. Germline lookup yields CDR1 SGHDT and CDR2 YYEEEE. The CDR3 DNA is TGTGCCAGCAGCTTGGTGGAGGGTAGGAACGAGCAGTACTTC. Translated: CASSLVEGRNEQYF.

In this sample, this clone turned up once. The chain joins TRBV6-5 to TRBJ1-1, with a weak D call TRBD1 (6 bases). Trimming cost V 4 bases and J 8 bases, with 17 bases left between them. Looked up from germline, CDR1 is MNHEY and CDR2 is SVGAGI. The CDR3 sequence is 14 residues long. The CDR3 nucleotides read TGTGCCAGCAGTTTGAGCGGGGGCCATTCCGAAGCTTTCTTT. Translated, it gives CASSLSGGHSEAFF.

The rearrangement links TRBV6-1 to TRBJ1-2; no clear D gene. This CDR3 has 15 amino acids. Germline lookup yields CDR1 MNHNS and CDR2 SASEGT. V was clipped by 3 bases and J by 3 bases, with 14 bases between them. CDR3 in DNA: TGTGCCAGCAGTGACGGCCTCGGAGGCCACTATGGCTACACCTTC. It yields the protein CASSDGLGGHYGYTF.

The CDR3 sequence is CSAREDYEQYF. CDR3 coding DNA: TGCAGTGCTAGAGAGGATTACGAGCAGTACTTC. The chain carries TRBV20-1 and TRBJ2-7; D is ambiguous. This CDR3 is built from 11 residues. Germline CDR1 DFQATT, CDR2 SNEGSKA (reference sequence). Trimming shortened V by 0 bases and J by 4 bases, and 4 bases separated the two germline ends.

The genes are TRBV25-1 and TRBJ1-3; 7 bases map to TRBD1. Losses at the gene ends were 4 bases for V and 3 bases for J; bases not matched to a gene: 9. The germline CDR1 and CDR2 sequences are MGHDK and SYGVNS. The CDR3 is 16 amino acids. CDR3 sequence: CASSGWDSSLGNTIYF. The DNA of the CDR3 is TGTGCCAGCAGTGGCTGGGACAGCTCACTTGGAAACACCATATATTTT. Supplemented by reference TRBV25-1 and TRBJ1-3, the full variable domain reads EADIYQTPRYLVIGTGKKITLECSQTMGHDKMYWYQQDPGMELHLIHYSYGVNSTEKGDLSSESTVSRIRTEHFPLTLESARPSHTSQYLCASSGWDSSLGNTIYFGEGSWLTVV.

The V gene is TRBV28, the J gene TRBJ1-1; 8 nucleotides agree with TRBD1. The CDR3 spans 14 residues. V was pared by 5 bases and J by 5 bases, with 7 bases of the junction left unmatched. CDR1 and CDR2 (germline): MDHEN, SYDVKM. The CDR3 here is CASSRQGRGTEAFF. CDR3 bases: TGTGCCAGCAGTAGACAGGGGAGGGGGACTGAAGCTTTCTTT.

The rearrangement joins TRBV5-4 to TRBJ2-5, with unresolved D. Germline V CDR1 and CDR2: SGHNT, YYREEE (reference sequence). V was cut by 1 base and J by 4 bases, with 8 bases left in between. The CDR3 loop spans 13 amino acids. This CDR3 is CASSLRIRETQYF. CDR3 nucleotide sequence: TGTGCCAGCAGCTTGCGAATAAGAGAGACCCAGTACTTC.

This sequence joins TRBV3-1 (or the pseudogene TRBV3-2) and TRBJ1-5, with 10 nucleotides matching TRBD1. With V trimmed by 0 bases and J by 7 bases, 6 bases remained unmatched. From germline, CDR1 is LGHDT and CDR2 YNNKEL (reference sequence). The CDR3 runs to 16 residues. CDR3 coding DNA: TGTGCCAGCAGCCAAGATCGCGGGACAGGGGAACAGCCCCAGCATTTT. This sequence encodes CASSQDRGTGEQPQHF.

This sequence joins TRBV18 and TRBJ1-1; D is undetermined. The CDR3 spans 14 residues. Germline CDR1 reads KGHSH; CDR2 reads LQKENI. The germline V and J ends were trimmed by 3 bases and 0 bases, with 8 bases remaining between them. The CDR3 region is CASSPSRVNTEAFF. The CDR3 coding sequence is TGTGCCAGCTCACCGAGTCGGGTGAACACTGAAGCTTTCTTT.

The chain combines TRBV29-1 with TRBJ1-1; D is ambiguous. Trimming pared 8 bases from V and 1 base from J, leaving 8 bases between. The length of the CDR3 is 11 residues. Germline CDR1 and CDR2: SQVTM and ANQGSEA. CDR3 coding DNA: TGCAGCAGGAAAAAGAACACTGAAGCTTTCTTT. Translating gives CSRKKNTEAFF. The full variable domain, with the rest looked up from reference TRBV29-1 and TRBJ1-1, is SAVISQKPSRDICQRGTSLTIQCQVDSQVTMMFWYRQQPGQSLTLIATANQGSEATYESGFVIDKFPISRPNLTFSTLTVSNMSPEDSSIYLCSRKKNTEAFFGQGTRLTVV.

The genes are TRBV20-1 and TRBJ1-5, with a weak D call TRBD1 (5 bases). Germline CDR1 and CDR2: DFQATT and SNEGSKA (reference sequence). The V end lost 3 bases, the J end lost 1 base, and 16 bases lay between the germline ends. The CDR3 contains 16 residues. The CDR3 region has the DNA TGCAGTGCTAGTGGTCTGGGGGGACCCAGCAATCAGCCCCAGCATTTT. Its protein is CSASGLGGPSNQPQHF.

Here the CDR3 DNA reads TGTGCCAGCAGTTCCAGTCCGTCCTACGAGCAGTACTTC. Protein product: CASSSSPSYEQYF. The chain links TRBV27 to TRBJ2-7; D remains unclear. Germline V gives CDR1 MNHEY, CDR2 SMNVEV (reference sequence). The CDR3 is 13 residues long. Between the trimmed V and J ends, which lost 4 bases and 1 base, there was a span of 8 bases.

This chain connects TRBV4-1 to TRBJ2-1; TRBD1 matches 7 bases. Germline V gene data show CDR1 as MGHRA and CDR2 as YSYEKL. After removal of 6 bases from V and 1 base from J, the junction contained 6 bases not matched to a gene. CDR3 length: 15 residues. The CDR3 coding sequence is TGCGCCAGCAGAGGGGGACAGAGATCCTACAATGAGCAGTTCTTC. Its translation is CASRGGQRSYNEQFF.

The V and J genes are TRBV7-9 and TRBJ1-2, with D uncertain. The CDR3 runs to 12 residues. Germline V gives CDR1 SEHNR, CDR2 FQNEAQ (reference sequence). Trimming stripped 1 base from V and 8 bases from J, with 8 bases between. DNA for the CDR3: TGTGCCAGCAGCTTAGATCGGCGGGGCTACACCTTC. This sequence encodes CASSLDRRGYTF.

The chain carries TRBV19 and TRBJ1-1, with a tentative D call TRBD1 (5 bases). The CDR3 is made up of 12 amino acids. The ends were cut back, 3 bases at V and 8 bases at J, with 10 bases in the middle. Germline-derived CDR1 and CDR2 are LNHDA and SQIVND (reference sequence). DNA for the CDR3: TGTGCCAGTAGTATCCGGGACTTCGAAGCTTTCTTT. This sequence encodes CASSIRDFEAFF.

V gene TRBV6-2 or TRBV6-3 combines with J gene TRBJ2-7; D gene uncertain. This CDR3 comprises 14 residues. CDR1 MNHEY and CDR2 SVGEGT come from the germline V gene. Trimming took 0 bases from V and 3 from J, leaving 9 bases between them. In DNA form, the CDR3 reads TGTGCCAGCAGTTACTCAGGGTTGGGCTACGAGCAGTACTTC. Amino acids: CASSYSGLGYEQYF.

The genes are TRBV5-1 and TRBJ1-6, with D possibly being TRBD1 (5 bases). The germline CDR1 and CDR2 sequences are SGHRS and YFSETQ. This CDR3 comprises 13 residues. Deletions cut 0 bases from V and 9 bases from J, with 7 bases between. The CDR3 protein is CASSLVGGSPLHF. CDR3 in DNA: TGCGCCAGCAGCTTGGTTGGGGGTTCACCCCTCCACTTT. The whole variable domain, filled in from reference TRBV5-1 and TRBJ1-6, reads KAGVTQTPRYLIKTRGQQVTLSCSPISGHRSVSWYQQTPGQGLQFLFEYFSETQRNKGNFPGRFSGRQFSNSRSEMNVSTLELGDSALYLCASSLVGGSPLHFGNGTRLTVT.

J is TRBJ1-6 and V is TRBV3-1 (or the pseudogene TRBV3-2); TRBD1 aligns across 7 bases. Trimming at V came to 1 base and at J to 5 bases, leaving 2 bases not matched to a gene. Looked up from germline, CDR1 is LGHDT and CDR2 is YNNKEL (reference sequence). The CDR3 is 15 residues long. CDR3 residues: CASSQGGTDNSPLHF. CDR3 in DNA: TGTGCCAGCAGCCAAGGCGGGACAGATAATTCACCCCTCCACTTT.

The gene calls are TRBV15 and TRBJ1-4; D possibly corresponds to TRBD1 (5 bases). The CDR3 contains 15 residues. Trimming cost V 5 bases and J 3 bases, with 13 bases left between them. The germline gives CDR1 LNHNV, CDR2 YYDKDF (reference sequence). CDR3 sequence reads: CATSLRGLSNEKLFF. In nucleotides, the CDR3 is TGTGCCACCAGCTTACGGGGACTGTCTAATGAAAAACTGTTTTTT.

This chain connects TRBV19 to TRBJ1-2, with 8 bases that match TRBD1. Germline CDR1 reads LNHDA; CDR2 reads SQIVND (reference sequence). Trimming cost V 4 bases and J 4 bases; bases outside gene matches: 2. The CDR3 is 13 residues long. The DNA for the CDR3 is TGTGCCAGTAGTAGCGGACAGGGCTATGGCTACACCTTC. As protein: CASSSGQGYGYTF.

V gene TRBV6-2 or TRBV6-3 combines with J gene TRBJ1-6; D is unclear. CDR1 MNHEY and CDR2 SVGEGT come from the germline V gene. V was pared by 2 bases and J by 10 bases, with 12 bases between. The CDR3 length is 14 residues. Here the CDR3 reads CASSYGGIGSPLHF. CDR3 in DNA: TGTGCCAGCAGTTACGGAGGGATAGGATCACCCCTCCACTTT.